This TCR beta chain came from a study of blood T cell repertoires in COVID-19. In the study overall: Some COVID-19 samples were acute and others convalescent; all came from the United States, Italy and Spain. Sources were T cells, B-cell-depleted T cells, or PBMCs; the material itself was cDNA or gDNA.

Seattle patient enrollment occurred during active infection, with longitudinal follow-up thereafter. Trimming pared 7 bases from V and 5 bases from J, leaving 17 bases between. This CDR3 has 13 residues. Germline CDR1 reads GTSNPN; CDR2 reads SVGIG (reference sequence). As processed by the authors: For nucleated cells, counts were estimated from reference gene primer amplification. The protocol was immunoSEQ multiplex PCR, while the TCRdb copy is restricted to in-frame clones and leaves out a portion. V, J and clone size were drawn from that table, and D and trimming were deduced from the DNA. The sample gives around 190,000 clones, roughly 79% of which show up once; 11% is in the top ten.

This rearrangement joins TRBV30 to TRBJ1-2; weak D call: TRBD1 (5 bases). Sequencing input: peripheral blood. The receptor was derived from a woman between 40 and 55 years old with COVID-19, enrolled during active disease. The CDR3 sequence: CASNQQEIYGYTF. The CDR3 DNA sequence: TGTGCCTCAAACCAACAGGAAATTTATGGCTACACCTTC.